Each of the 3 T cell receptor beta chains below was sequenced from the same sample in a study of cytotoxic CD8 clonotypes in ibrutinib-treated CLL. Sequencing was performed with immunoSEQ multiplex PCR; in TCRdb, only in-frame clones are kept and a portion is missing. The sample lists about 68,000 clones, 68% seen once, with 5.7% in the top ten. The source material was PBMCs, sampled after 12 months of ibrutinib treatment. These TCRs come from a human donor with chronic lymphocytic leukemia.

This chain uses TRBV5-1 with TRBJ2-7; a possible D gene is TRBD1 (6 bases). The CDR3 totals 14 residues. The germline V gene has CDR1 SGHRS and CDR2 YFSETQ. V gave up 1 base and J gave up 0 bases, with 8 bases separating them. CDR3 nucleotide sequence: TGCGCCAGCAGCTTGCAGGGGCTCTCCTACGAGCAGTACTTC. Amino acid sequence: CASSLQGLSYEQYF. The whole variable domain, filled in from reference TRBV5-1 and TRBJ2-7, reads KAGVTQTPRYLIKTRGQQVTLSCSPISGHRSVSWYQQTPGQGLQFLFEYFSETQRNKGNFPGRFSGRQFSNSRSEMNVSTLELGDSALYLCASSLQGLSYEQYFGPGTRLTVT.

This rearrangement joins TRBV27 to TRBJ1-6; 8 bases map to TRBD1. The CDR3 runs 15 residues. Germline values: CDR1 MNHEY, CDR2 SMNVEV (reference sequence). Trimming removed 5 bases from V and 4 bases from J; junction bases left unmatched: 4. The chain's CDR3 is CASSPDRGYNSPLHF. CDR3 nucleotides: TGTGCCAGCAGTCCAGACAGGGGTTATAATTCACCCCTCCACTTT.

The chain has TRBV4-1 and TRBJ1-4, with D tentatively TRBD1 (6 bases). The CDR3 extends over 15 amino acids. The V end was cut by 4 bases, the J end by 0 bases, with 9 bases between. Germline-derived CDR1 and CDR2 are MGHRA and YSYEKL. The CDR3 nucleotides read TGCGCCAGCAGCCGAGGGACAACAACTAATGAAAAACTGTTTTTT. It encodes CASSRGTTTNEKLFF.